Following are 22 T cell receptor beta chains from one sample sequenced in a study of Ad26.COV2.S vaccination and SARS-CoV-2 variants (TCRdb year 2021). Libraries were made using the immunoSEQ multiplex PCR assay. The table comes from immuneACCESS by way of TCRdb, which keeps in-frame sequences with V and J called. Part of the clones is missing from these tables; in studies checked, under half for an unresolved V gene and the rest for unknown reasons. The sample data list around 450,000 clones, and approximately 92% of these were observed just once. The ten largest account for about 2.5% of the sample. The treatment or condition label, as the study defines it: approximately 18 received Ad26.COV2.S at low or high dose, single or two shots; 5 received placebo; per-sample allocation not given. For vaccine and placebo recipients, the sequenced repertoires came from samples collected on day 63 after the first injection.

Material: peripheral blood, obtained in a trial of Ad26.COV2.S vaccine versus placebo. These receptors all stem from a person between 18 and 59 years old who received the Ad26.COV2.S COVID-19 vaccine or a placebo.

The chain uses TRBV11-2 and TRBJ2-6; D gene ambiguous. The CDR3 totals 12 residues. V was trimmed by 6 bases and J by 12 bases, leaving 12 bases between them. Germline CDR1 reads SGHAT; CDR2 reads FQNNGV. The CDR3 reads CASSYDPSVLTF. Written as DNA, the CDR3 is TGTGCCAGCAGTTACGACCCCTCCGTCCTGACTTTC.

V and J are TRBV5-1 and TRBJ2-5; the D gene is possibly TRBD1 (6 bases). Per the germline V gene, CDR1 is SGHRS and CDR2 is YFSETQ. V was shortened by 5 bases and J by 5 bases, with 13 bases between the two germline ends. The CDR3 sequence is 13 residues long. CDR3 amino acids: CASRAGAQETQYF. CDR3 coding DNA: TGCGCCAGCAGGGCAGGGGCGCAGGAGACCCAGTACTTC. The full variable domain, completed using reference TRBV5-1 and TRBJ2-5, is KAGVTQTPRYLIKTRGQQVTLSCSPISGHRSVSWYQQTPGQGLQFLFEYFSETQRNKGNFPGRFSGRQFSNSRSEMNVSTLELGDSALYLCASRAGAQETQYFGPGTRLLVL.

V gene TRBV6-5 combines with J gene TRBJ1-2; possibly TRBD1 for D (5 bases). With 4 bases removed from V and 4 bases from J, the gap between germline ends came to 16 bases. Germline V gene data show CDR1 as MNHEY and CDR2 as SVGAGI. This CDR3 comprises 15 residues. CDR3 residues: CASSSGSEGAYGYTF. Written as DNA, the CDR3 is TGTGCCAGCAGTTCAGGGTCGGAGGGCGCCTATGGCTACACCTTC.

J is TRBJ1-4 and V is TRBV3-1 (or the pseudogene TRBV3-2); D gene ambiguous. V gave up 2 bases and J gave up 7 bases, with 11 bases separating them. This CDR3 is built from 14 residues. Germline CDR1 reads LGHDT; CDR2 reads YNNKEL (reference sequence). DNA for the CDR3: TGTGCCAGCAGCCAATTAGGGTCGGGTGAAAAACTGTTTTTT. It encodes CASSQLGSGEKLFF.

This sequence joins TRBV29-1 and TRBJ2-1; 10 positions match TRBD2. Germline assignment: CDR1 SQVTM and CDR2 ANQGSEA. CDR3 length: 17 amino acids. The J segment lost 3 bases and the V segment lost 5 bases, leaving 13 bases of the junction unmatched. The CDR3 nucleotides read TGCAGCGTTCGACCAGCGGGAGGGCCTAGTCGCTACAATGAGCAGTTCTTC. Its protein is CSVRPAGGPSRYNEQFF.

This clone was counted once. This chain connects TRBV7-8 to TRBJ2-1; unclear D gene. This CDR3 has 16 residues. The germline CDR1 and CDR2 sequences are SGHVS and FQNEAQ. Trimming took 4 bases from V and 5 from J, leaving 18 bases between them. CDR3: CASSSPKSSFNNEQFF. As DNA, the CDR3 is TGTGCCAGCAGCTCCCCTAAGTCCAGTTTCAACAATGAGCAGTTCTTC.

This sequence joins TRBV5-6 and TRBJ1-2, with unresolved D. The CDR3 contains 12 residues. Germline V gene sequence: CDR1 SGHDT, CDR2 YYEEEE. V was shortened by 1 base and J by 5 bases, with 6 bases between the two germline ends. The CDR3 DNA sequence: TGTGCCAGCAGCTTGTATGGTTATGGCTACACCTTC. This sequence encodes CASSLYGYGYTF.

This rearrangement joins TRBV9 to TRBJ2-3, with 12 positions matching TRBD2. Germline V CDR1 and CDR2: SGDLS, YYNGEE. Germline trimming cut 3 bases from V and 2 bases from J; bases unmatched to any gene: 4. There are 16 residues in the CDR3. The CDR3: CASSARTSGDTDTQYF. The CDR3 nucleotides are TGTGCCAGCAGCGCGCGGACTAGCGGGGACACAGATACGCAGTATTTT.

This clone was observed a single time. The chain combines TRBV9 with TRBJ2-2, with 7 positions matching TRBD1. CDR1 is SGDLS, CDR2 YYNGEE, per germline. This CDR3 has 16 amino acids. J lost 5 bases, V lost 0 bases, and 7 bases had no gene match. CDR3 sequence: CASSVADRVFTGELFF. In DNA, the CDR3 is TGTGCCAGCAGCGTAGCCGACAGGGTGTTTACCGGGGAGCTGTTTTTT.

This chain uses TRBV19 with TRBJ1-5; no clear D. In germline, CDR1 is LNHDA, CDR2 SQIVND (reference sequence). V dropped 5 bases and J dropped 3 bases, with 11 bases sitting between them. The CDR3 contains 14 residues. Written as DNA, the CDR3 is TGTGCCAGTAGTCAGGAACCGTACAATCAGCCCCAGCATTTT. Protein sequence: CASSQEPYNQPQHF.

The rearrangement links TRBV5-1 to TRBJ2-5, with a weak D call TRBD2 (6 bases). The germline V and J ends were trimmed by 0 bases and 4 bases, with 10 bases remaining between them. This CDR3 region has 14 residues. CDR1 SGHRS and CDR2 YFSETQ come from the germline V gene. The DNA of the CDR3 is TGCGCCAGCAGCTTGGTTCAGGGAGGAGAGACCCAGTACTTC. This translates into CASSLVQGGETQYF.

The genes are TRBV6-5 and TRBJ2-5, with 12 bases fitting TRBD2. V trimming: 7 bases; J trimming: 9 bases; junction bases outside the gene matches: 12. The CDR3 has 15 residues. Germline-derived CDR1 and CDR2 are MNHEY and SVGAGI. The CDR3 DNA follows: TGTGCCAGCAATCCTAGCGGGGGGGCGCTCGGGGCCCAGTACTTC. Translation gives CASNPSGGALGAQYF.

The chain is built from TRBV5-1 and TRBJ1-3; 8 bases are shared with TRBD1. Losses at the gene ends were 4 bases for V and 1 base for J; bases not matched to a gene: 1. The CDR3 runs 14 residues. The V gene's germline CDR1 is SGHRS and CDR2 YFSETQ. The CDR3 region is CASSRQGSGNTIYF. The CDR3 coding sequence is TGCGCCAGCAGCCGACAGGGGTCTGGAAACACCATATATTTT.

The gene calls are TRBV6-5 and TRBJ2-2, with 12 bases matching TRBD2. CDR1 is MNHEY and CDR2 is SVGAGI in the germline V gene. V shed 7 bases and J 7 bases; nucleotides not matched to a gene: 4. This CDR3 contains 14 residues. The DNA of the CDR3 is TGTGCCAGCAAAACTAGCGGGAGGATCGGGGAGCTGTTTTTT. It codes for CASKTSGRIGELFF.

The CDR3: CASSLYSTDTQYF. The CDR3 DNA reads as TGTGCCAGCAGCTTATATAGCACAGATACGCAGTATTTT. The chain is built from TRBV5-4 and TRBJ2-3, with D unresolved. This CDR3 comprises 13 residues. The germline CDR1 and CDR2 sequences are SGHNT and YYREEE (reference sequence). V dropped 2 bases and J dropped 0 bases, with 4 bases sitting between them.

The chain carries TRBV7-9 and TRBJ2-7; 13 bases fit TRBD2. The junction had 9 bases not matched to a gene; V was cut back by 4 bases and J by 3 bases. The CDR3 is made up of 17 amino acids. Per germline, CDR1 SEHNR and CDR2 FQNEAQ (reference sequence). CDR3 DNA sequence: TGTGCCAGCAGCTCAACTCATGGACTAGCGGGAGACTACGAGCAGTACGTC. The encoded protein is CASSSTHGLAGDYEQYV.

The chain employs TRBV4-3 and TRBJ2-4; D unclear. The V and J ends lost 1 base and 0 bases respectively, with 13 bases between them. Per germline, CDR1 LGHNA and CDR2 YSLEER. The CDR3 sequence is 17 residues long. The CDR3 reads CASSQVVGRGAKNIQYF. The CDR3 DNA sequence: TGCGCCAGCAGCCAAGTGGTTGGACGAGGAGCCAAAAACATTCAGTACTTC.

CDR3 residues: CSVAGQGNGYTF. The CDR3 DNA sequence: TGCAGCGTAGCGGGACAGGGGAATGGCTACACCTTC. The rearrangement links TRBV29-1 to TRBJ1-2, with 10 positions matching TRBD1. V lost 6 bases and J lost 6; bases outside the gene matches: 4. The CDR3 spans 12 residues. Germline lookup yields CDR1 SQVTM and CDR2 ANQGSEA.

This sequence joins TRBV6-6 and TRBJ1-5, with D tentatively TRBD1 (6 bases). This CDR3 comprises 14 residues. CDR1 MNHNY and CDR2 SVGAGI come from the germline V gene (reference sequence). The V and J ends lost 5 bases and 3 bases respectively, with 11 bases between them. CDR3 DNA sequence: TGTGCCAGCAGTCGGAACAGGGACAATCAGCCCCAGCATTTT. Its protein is CASSRNRDNQPQHF.

V is TRBV28 and J is TRBJ1-4, with D perhaps matching TRBD1 (6 bases). V shed 6 bases and J shed 5 bases, with 13 bases lying between them. CDR1 MDHEN and CDR2 SYDVKM come from the germline V gene. This CDR3 contains 14 residues. The CDR3 sequence is CASSGGQPNEKLFF. DNA for the CDR3: TGTGCCAGCAGCGGTGGACAGCCGAATGAAAAACTGTTTTTT.

This clone occurred once. CDR3 sequence reads: CASGLVAGSEQFF. CDR3 sequence (DNA): TGTGCTAGTGGTTTGGTAGCGGGGAGTGAGCAGTTCTTC. The rearrangement joins TRBV12-5 to TRBJ2-1; TRBD2 matches 7 bases. The germline CDR1 and CDR2 sequences are LGHNT and FRNRAP. The CDR3 extends over 13 amino acids. Trimming cost V 0 bases and J 9 bases; bases outside gene matches: 2.

This sequence joins TRBV3-1 (or the pseudogene TRBV3-2) and TRBJ1-6, with a weak D call TRBD1 (5 bases). V was shortened by 7 bases and J by 9 bases, with 16 bases between the two germline ends. Germline V CDR1 and CDR2: LGHDT, YNNKEL (reference sequence). This CDR3 is built from 14 residues. CDR3 in amino acids: CASKPSSGFSPLHF. CDR3 nucleotides: TGTGCCAGCAAACCAAGCTCAGGGTTTTCACCCCTCCACTTT.